This TCR beta chain was retrieved from a study of CD8 T cells in ankylosing spondylitis (TCRdb year 2017). Describing the broader study: The study profiled T cell receptor beta repertoires in healthy donors and ankylosing spondylitis patients to find disease-linked TCR variants. Samples of peripheral blood were taken, and for ankylosing spondylitis patients, synovial fluid was collected as well. In total, the full study cohort was made up of approximately 99 healthy donors and some 26 ankylosing spondylitis patients. What the study reported, not specific to this receptor: A TCR beta motif of eight highly homologous amino acid variants appeared characteristic of blood from ankylosing spondylitis patients. Some of the motif variants had been reported before in the synovial fluid and blood of reactive arthritis patients, a finding that suggests common disease-initiation mechanisms. The disease-linked clones were reported to be significantly enriched in matched synovial fluid samples from ankylosing spondylitis patients. In peripheral blood, the disease-linked clones were found at relatively low frequencies and had a CD8+ phenotype.

The sequencer was an Illumina HiSeq 2500. Quantitative 5'-RACE with molecular barcodes was used to prepare TCR beta libraries. The original methods were these. A new computational method based on a probabilistic model of VDJ rearrangement was used to identify disease-linked TCR variants. The raw public data were reprocessed by TCRdb itself: fastp quality trimming at Q25, MiXCR clonotype calling, in-frame beta chains only. Entries that share a CDR3 protein sequence are merged under the most common genes and DNA. TCRdb, rather than the study authors, made the V and J calls. The sample records some 840,000 distinct CDR3 sequences, over 9.5% of which are singletons. Roughly 0.51% of the sample is in the top ten clones. The junction carries 13 bases between V and J, which are trimmed by 1 base and 4 bases respectively. Taken from the germline V gene, the CDR1 and CDR2 loops are MNHEY and SVGAGI. From the cysteine through the phenylalanine, the CDR3 covers 15 amino acids. CDR3 DNA is the only sequence kept; it has 45 bases, read in frame from the first base.

Of note for this clonotype: It has no known antigen specificity. Base qualities are not provided; no much larger clone lies one nucleotide away.

Sequenced: blood, either unsorted or a sorted T cell fraction (not recorded which). The rearrangement joined TRBV6-5 to TRBJ1-1; no D gene is confidently identified. The TCR originated in a male donor with ankylosing spondylitis. The DNA sequence is TGTGCCAGCAGTTACTTGGTAGGGCTTAGCACTGAAGCTTTCTTT. Translated, this gives CASSYLVGLSTEAFF.